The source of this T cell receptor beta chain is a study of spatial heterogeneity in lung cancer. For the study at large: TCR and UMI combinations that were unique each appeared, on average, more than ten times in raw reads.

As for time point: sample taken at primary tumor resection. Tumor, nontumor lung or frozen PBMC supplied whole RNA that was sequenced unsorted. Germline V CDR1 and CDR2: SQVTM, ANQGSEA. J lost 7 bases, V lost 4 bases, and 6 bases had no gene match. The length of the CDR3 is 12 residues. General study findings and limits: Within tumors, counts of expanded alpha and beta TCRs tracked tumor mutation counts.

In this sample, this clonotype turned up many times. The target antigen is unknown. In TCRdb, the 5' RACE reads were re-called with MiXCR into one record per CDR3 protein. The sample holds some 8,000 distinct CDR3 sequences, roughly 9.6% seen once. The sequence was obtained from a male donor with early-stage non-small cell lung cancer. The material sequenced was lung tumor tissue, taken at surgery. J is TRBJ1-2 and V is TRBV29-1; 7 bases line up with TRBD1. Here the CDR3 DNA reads TGCAGCGTTGGAAGGGGGCCTAGTGGCTACACCTTC. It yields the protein CSVGRGPSGYTF.